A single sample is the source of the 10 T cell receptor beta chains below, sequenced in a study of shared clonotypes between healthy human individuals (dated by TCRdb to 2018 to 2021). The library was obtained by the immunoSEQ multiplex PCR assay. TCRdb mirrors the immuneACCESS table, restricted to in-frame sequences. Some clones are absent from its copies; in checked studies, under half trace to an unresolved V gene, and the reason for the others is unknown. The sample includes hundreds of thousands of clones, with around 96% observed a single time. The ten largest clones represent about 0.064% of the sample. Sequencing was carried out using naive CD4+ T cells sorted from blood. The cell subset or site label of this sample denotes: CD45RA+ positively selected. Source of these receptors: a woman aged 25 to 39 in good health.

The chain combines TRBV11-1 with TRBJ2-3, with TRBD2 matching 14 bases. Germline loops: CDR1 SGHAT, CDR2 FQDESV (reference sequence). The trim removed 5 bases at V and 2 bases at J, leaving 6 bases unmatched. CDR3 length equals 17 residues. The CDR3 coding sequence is TGTGCCAGCAGCACCGGACTAGCGGGAGGAGACACAGATACGCAGTATTTT. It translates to CASSTGLAGGDTDTQYF.

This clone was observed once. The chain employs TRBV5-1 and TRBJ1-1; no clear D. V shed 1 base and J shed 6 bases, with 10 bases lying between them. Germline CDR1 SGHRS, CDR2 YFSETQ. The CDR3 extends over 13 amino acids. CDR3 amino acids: CASSLKGNAEAFF. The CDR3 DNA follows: TGCGCCAGCAGCTTGAAGGGTAACGCTGAAGCTTTCTTT.

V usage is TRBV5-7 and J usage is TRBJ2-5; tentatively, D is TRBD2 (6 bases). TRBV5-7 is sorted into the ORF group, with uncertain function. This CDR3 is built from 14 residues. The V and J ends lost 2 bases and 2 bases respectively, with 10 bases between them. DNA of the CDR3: TGTGCCAGCAGCTTCAGCGCGGGGCAAGAGACCCAGTACTTC. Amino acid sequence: CASSFSAGQETQYF.

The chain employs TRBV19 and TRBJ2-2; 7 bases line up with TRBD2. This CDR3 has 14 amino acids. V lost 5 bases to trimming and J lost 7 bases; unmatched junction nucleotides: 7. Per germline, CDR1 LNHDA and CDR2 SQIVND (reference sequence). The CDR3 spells CASSGTSAIGELFF. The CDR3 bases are TGTGCCAGTAGTGGTACTAGCGCTATCGGGGAGCTGTTTTTT.

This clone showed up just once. CDR3 amino acids: CASSVRNEQFF. CDR3 sequence (DNA): TGTGCCAGCAGCGTAAGGAACGAGCAGTTCTTC. V gene TRBV9 combines with J gene TRBJ2-1, with D unclear. Trimming removed 1 base from V and 10 bases from J, with 6 bases in between. This CDR3 is 11 amino acids long. The germline gives CDR1 SGDLS, CDR2 YYNGEE.

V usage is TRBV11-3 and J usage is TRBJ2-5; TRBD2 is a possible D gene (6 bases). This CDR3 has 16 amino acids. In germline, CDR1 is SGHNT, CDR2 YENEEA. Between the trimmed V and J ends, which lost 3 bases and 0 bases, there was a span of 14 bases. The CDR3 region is CASSLGVRDYQETQYF. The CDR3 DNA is TGTGCCAGCAGCTTGGGGGTCCGGGACTACCAAGAGACCCAGTACTTC.

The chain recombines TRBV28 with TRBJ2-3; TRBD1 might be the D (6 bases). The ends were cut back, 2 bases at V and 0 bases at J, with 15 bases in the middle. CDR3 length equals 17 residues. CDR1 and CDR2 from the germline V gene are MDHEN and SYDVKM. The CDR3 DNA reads TGTGCCAGCAGTTTAAGGCGACAGGTCCTTAGCACAGATACGCAGTATTTT. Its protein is CASSLRRQVLSTDTQYF.

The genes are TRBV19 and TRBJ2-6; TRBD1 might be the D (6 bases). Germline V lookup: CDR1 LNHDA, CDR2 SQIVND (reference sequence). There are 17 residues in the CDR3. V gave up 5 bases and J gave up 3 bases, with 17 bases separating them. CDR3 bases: TGTGCCAGTAGTCACGGCTCAGGGGCTAATGGGGCCAACGTCCTGACTTTC. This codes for CASSHGSGANGANVLTF. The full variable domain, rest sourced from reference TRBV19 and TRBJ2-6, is DGGITQSPKYLFRKEGQNVTLSCEQNLNHDAMYWYRQDPGQGLRLIYYSQIVNDFQKGDIAEGYSVSREKKESFPLTVTSAQKNPTAFYLCASSHGSGANGANVLTFGAGSRLTVL.

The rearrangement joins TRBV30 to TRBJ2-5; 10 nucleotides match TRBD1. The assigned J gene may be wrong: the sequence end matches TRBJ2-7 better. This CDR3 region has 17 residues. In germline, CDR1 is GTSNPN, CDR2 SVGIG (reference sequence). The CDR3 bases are TGTGCCTGGACGGGACAACGTGGGGACAGGGGCCGCCACGAGCAGTACTTC. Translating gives CAWTGQRGDRGRHEQYF.

The CDR3 nucleotides read TGTGCCAGCAGATTAGGTGGAGTAGCGGGACACTACGAGCAGTACTTC. It codes for CASRLGGVAGHYEQYF. The rearrangement links TRBV28 to TRBJ2-7; 8 nucleotides align to TRBD2. V was clipped by 6 bases and J by 3 bases; unmatched bases: 13. Germline values: CDR1 MDHEN, CDR2 SYDVKM. The CDR3 totals 16 residues.